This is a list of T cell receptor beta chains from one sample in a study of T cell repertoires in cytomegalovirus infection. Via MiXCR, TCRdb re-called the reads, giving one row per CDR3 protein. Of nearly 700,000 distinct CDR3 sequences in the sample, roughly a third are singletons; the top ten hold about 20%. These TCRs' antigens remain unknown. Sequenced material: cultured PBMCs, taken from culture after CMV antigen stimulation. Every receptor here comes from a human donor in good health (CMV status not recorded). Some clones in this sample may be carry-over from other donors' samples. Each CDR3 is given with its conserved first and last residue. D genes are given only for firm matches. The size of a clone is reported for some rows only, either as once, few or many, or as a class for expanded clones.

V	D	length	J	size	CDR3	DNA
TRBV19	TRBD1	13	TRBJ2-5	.	CASSKGAKETQYF	TGTGCCAGTTCAAAGGGGGCGAAAGAGACCCAGTACTTC
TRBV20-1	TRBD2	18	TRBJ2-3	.	CSARPRVHVAGGTDTQYF	TGCAGTGCTAGACCGAGGGTCCACGTAGCGGGAGGAACAGATACGCAGTATTTT
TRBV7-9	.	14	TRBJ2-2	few	CASNGQTNTGELFF	TGTGCCAGCAATGGACAAACGAACACCGGGGAGCTGTTTTTT
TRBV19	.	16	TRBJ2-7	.	CASRSISGQGSYEQYF	TGTGCCAGTAGAAGTATATCGGGGCAGGGATCCTACGAGCAGTACTTC
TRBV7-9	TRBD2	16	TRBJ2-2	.	CASAATSGRATGELFF	TGTGCCAGCGCCGCGACCAGCGGGAGGGCCACCGGGGAGCTGTTTTTT
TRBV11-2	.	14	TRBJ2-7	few	CASSPRVGAYEQYF	TGTGCCAGCAGCCCCCGGGTGGGGGCCTACGAGCAGTACTTC
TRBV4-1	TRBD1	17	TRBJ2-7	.	CASSQAAGTAISYEQYF	TGCGCCAGCAGCCAAGCCGCAGGGACAGCGATATCCTACGAGCAGTACTTC
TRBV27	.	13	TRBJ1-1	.	CASSPQINTEAFF	TGTGCCAGCAGTCCACAGATTAACACTGAAGCTTTCTTT
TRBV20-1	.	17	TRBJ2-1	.	CSARDNQRAEPDNEQFF	TGCAGTGCTAGAGACAACCAGCGGGCCGAACCCGACAATGAGCAGTTCTTC
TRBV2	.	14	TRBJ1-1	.	CASSEAPQNTEAFF	TGTGCCAGCAGTGAAGCACCGCAGAACACTGAAGCTTTCTTT
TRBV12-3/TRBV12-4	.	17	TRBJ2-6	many	CASSLYGPSSGANVLTF	TGTGCCAGCAGTTTATATGGGCCGAGCTCTGGGGCCAACGTCCTGACTTTC
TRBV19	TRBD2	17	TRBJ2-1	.	CASSQRLWREDENEQFF	TGTGCCAGTAGTCAAAGACTATGGCGGGAGGATGAAAATGAGCAGTTCTTC
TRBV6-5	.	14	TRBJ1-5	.	CASSYGVVGQPQHF	TGTGCCAGCAGTTACGGGGTTGTGGGTCAGCCCCAGCATTTT
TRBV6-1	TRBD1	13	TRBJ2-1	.	CASTSGTGTREFF	TGTGCCAGCACCTCCGGGACAGGGACCCGTGAGTTCTTC
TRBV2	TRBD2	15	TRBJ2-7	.	CASSEELAGAYEQYF	TGTGCCAGCAGTGAAGAACTAGCGGGGGCCTACGAGCAGTACTTC
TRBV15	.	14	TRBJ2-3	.	CATSRRKGTDTQYF	TGTGCCACCAGCAGACGAAAAGGGACAGATACGCAGTATTTT
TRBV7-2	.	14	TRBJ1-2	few	CASSLGPKVGGYTF	TGTGCCAGCAGCTTAGGACCGAAGGTTGGTGGCTACACCTTC
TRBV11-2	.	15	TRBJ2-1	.	CASSLGWDQGGEQFF	TGTGCCAGCAGCTTGGGTTGGGATCAAGGAGGTGAGCAGTTCTTC
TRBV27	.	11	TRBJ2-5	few	CASRASETQYF	TGTGCCAGCAGAGCATCAGAGACCCAGTACTTC
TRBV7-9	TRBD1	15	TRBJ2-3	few	CASSPQGDGSDTQYF	TGTGCCAGCAGCCCTCAGGGGGATGGTTCAGATACGCAGTATTTT
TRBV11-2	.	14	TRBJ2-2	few	CASNKGGTTGELFF	TGTGCCAGCAATAAAGGCGGGACCACCGGGGAGCTGTTTTTT
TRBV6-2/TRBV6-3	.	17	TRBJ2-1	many	CASSPQEADLTYNEQFF	TGTGCCAGCAGCCCCCAGGAGGCGGACTTAACCTACAATGAGCAGTTCTTC
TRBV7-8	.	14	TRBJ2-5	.	CASSAPPVAETQYF	TGTGCCAGCAGCGCCCCCCCGGTTGCGGAGACCCAGTACTTC
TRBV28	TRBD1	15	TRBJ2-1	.	CASSPPQDRANEQFF	TGTGCCAGCAGTCCTCCTCAGGACAGGGCCAATGAGCAGTTCTTC
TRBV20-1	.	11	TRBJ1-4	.	CSASWDEKLFF	TGCAGTGCTAGTTGGGATGAAAAACTGTTTTTT
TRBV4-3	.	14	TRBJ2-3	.	CASSQGVGTDTQYF	TGCGCCAGCAGCCAAGGGGTAGGCACAGATACGCAGTATTTT
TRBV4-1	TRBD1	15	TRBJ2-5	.	CASSLTGGKGETQYF	TGCGCCAGCAGCCTCACAGGGGGCAAAGGGGAGACCCAGTACTTC
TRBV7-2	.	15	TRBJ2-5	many	CASSSGRLWVETQYF	TGTGCCAGCAGCTCAGGAAGACTGTGGGTGGAGACCCAGTACTTC
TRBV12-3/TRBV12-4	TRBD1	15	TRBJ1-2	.	CASSMGQVLPYGYTF	TGTGCCAGCAGCATGGGACAGGTTCTCCCTTATGGCTACACCTTC
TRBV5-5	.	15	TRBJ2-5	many	CASSLDPIQRETQYF	TGTGCCAGCAGCTTGGACCCCATCCAAAGGGAGACCCAGTACTTC
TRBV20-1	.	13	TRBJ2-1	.	CSARKPLDNEQFF	TGCAGTGCTAGAAAGCCCCTCGACAATGAGCAGTTCTTC
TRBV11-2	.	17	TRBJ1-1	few	CASWGSGWGKTNTEAFF	TGTGCCAGCTGGGGAAGCGGGTGGGGGAAGACGAACACTGAAGCTTTCTTT
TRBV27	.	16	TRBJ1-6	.	CASSLRPGSYNSPLHF	TGTGCCAGCAGTTTACGTCCCGGCTCCTATAATTCACCCCTCCACTTT
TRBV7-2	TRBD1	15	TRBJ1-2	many	CASSSPGTGMYGYTF	TGTGCCAGCAGCTCCCCCGGGACAGGGATGTATGGCTACACCTTC
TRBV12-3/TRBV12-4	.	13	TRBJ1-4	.	CASRRQINEKLFF	TGTGCCAGCAGAAGACAGATTAATGAAAAACTGTTTTTT
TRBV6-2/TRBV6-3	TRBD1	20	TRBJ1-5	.	CASRGSRYRGARIINQPQHF	TGTGCCAGCAGGGGCTCCCGGTACAGGGGCGCCCGGATAATCAATCAGCCCCAGCATTTT
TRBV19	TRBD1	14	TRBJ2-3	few	CASRTGAGTDTQYF	TGTGCCAGTAGGACAGGGGCCGGCACAGATACGCAGTATTTT
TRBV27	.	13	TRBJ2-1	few	CASGDLSYNEQFF	TGTGCCAGCGGGGACCTCTCCTACAATGAGCAGTTCTTC
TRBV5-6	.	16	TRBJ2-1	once	CASSLGPPISYNEQFF	TGTGCCAGCAGCTTGGGCCCTCCGATCTCCTACAATGAGCAGTTCTTC
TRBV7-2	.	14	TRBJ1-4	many	CASSFFSLDEKLFF	TGTGCCAGCAGCTTCTTCAGCCTCGATGAAAAACTGTTTTTT